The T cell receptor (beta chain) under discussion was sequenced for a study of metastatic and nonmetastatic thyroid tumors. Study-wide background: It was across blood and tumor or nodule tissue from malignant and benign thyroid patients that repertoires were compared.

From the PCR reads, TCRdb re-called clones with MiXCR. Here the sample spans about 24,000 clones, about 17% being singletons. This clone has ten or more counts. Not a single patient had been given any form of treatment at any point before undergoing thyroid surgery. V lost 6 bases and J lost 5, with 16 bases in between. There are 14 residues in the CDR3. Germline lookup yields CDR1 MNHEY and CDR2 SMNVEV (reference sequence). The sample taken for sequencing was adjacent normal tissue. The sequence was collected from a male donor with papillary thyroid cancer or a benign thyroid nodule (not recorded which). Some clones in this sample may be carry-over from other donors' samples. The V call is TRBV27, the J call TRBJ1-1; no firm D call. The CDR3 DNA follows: TGTGCCAGCAGAACCCCGAGGGCGGGTACTGAAGCTTTCTTT. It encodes CASRTPRAGTEAFF.